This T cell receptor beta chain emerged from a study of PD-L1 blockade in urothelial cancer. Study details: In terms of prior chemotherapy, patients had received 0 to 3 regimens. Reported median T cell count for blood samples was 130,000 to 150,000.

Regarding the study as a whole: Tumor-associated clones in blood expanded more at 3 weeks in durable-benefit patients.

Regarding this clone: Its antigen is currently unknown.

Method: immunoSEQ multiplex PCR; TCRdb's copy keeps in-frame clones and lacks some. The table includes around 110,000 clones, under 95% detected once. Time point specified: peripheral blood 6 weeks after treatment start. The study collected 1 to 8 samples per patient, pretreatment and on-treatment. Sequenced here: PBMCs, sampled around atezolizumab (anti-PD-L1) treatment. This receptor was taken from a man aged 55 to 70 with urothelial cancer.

The CDR3 bases are TGTGCCAGTAGTATAGGTGGCCGCTACGAGCAGTACTTC. It specifies CASSIGGRYEQYF. The chain has TRBV19 and TRBJ2-7; no clear D. The CDR3 runs 13 residues. Trimming removed 1 base at V and 3 bases at J, with 7 bases between. Germline CDR1 LNHDA, CDR2 SQIVND (reference sequence).